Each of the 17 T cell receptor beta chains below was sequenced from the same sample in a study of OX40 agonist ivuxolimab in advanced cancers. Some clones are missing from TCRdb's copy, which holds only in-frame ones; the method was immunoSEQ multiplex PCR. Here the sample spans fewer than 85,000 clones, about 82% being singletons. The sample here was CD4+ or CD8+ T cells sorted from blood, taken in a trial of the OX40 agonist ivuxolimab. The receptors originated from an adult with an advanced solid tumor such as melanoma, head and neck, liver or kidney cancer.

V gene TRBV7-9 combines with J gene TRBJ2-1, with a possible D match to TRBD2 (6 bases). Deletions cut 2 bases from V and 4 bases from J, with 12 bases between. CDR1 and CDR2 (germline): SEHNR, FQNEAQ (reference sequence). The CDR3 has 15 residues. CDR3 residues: CASSLLAGQYNEQFF. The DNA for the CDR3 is TGTGCCAGCAGCTTACTCGCGGGGCAATACAATGAGCAGTTCTTC. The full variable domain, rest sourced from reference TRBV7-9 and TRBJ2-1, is DTGVSQNPRHKITKRGQNVTFRCDPISEHNRLYWYRQTLGQGPEFLTYFQNEAQLEKSRLLSDRFSAERPKGSFSTLEIQRTEQGDSAMYLCASSLLAGQYNEQFFGPGTRLTVL.

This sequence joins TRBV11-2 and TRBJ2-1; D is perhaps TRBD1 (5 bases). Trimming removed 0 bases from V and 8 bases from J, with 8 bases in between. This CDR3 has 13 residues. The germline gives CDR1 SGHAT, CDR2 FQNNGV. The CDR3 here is CASSLDRVDEQFF. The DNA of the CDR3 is TGTGCCAGCAGCTTAGACAGGGTCGATGAGCAGTTCTTC.

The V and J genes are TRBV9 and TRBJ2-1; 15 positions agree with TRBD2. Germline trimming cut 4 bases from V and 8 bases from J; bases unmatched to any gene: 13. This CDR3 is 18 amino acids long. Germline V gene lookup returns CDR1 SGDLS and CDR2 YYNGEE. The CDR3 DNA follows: TGTGCCAGCAGCCCCCGGACTAGCGGGAGGGCCTTTCACGATGAGCAGTTCTTC. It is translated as CASSPRTSGRAFHDEQFF.

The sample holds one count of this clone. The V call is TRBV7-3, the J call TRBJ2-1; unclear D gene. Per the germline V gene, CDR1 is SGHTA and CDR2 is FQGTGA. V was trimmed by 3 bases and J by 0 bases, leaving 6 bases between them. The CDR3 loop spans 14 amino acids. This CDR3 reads CASSLTSSYNEQFF. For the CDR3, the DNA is TGTGCCAGCAGCTTGACGAGCTCCTACAATGAGCAGTTCTTC.

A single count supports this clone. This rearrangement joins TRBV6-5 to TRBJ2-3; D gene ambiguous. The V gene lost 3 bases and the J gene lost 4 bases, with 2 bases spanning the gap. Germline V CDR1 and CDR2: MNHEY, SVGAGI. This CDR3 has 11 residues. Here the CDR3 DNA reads TGTGCCAGCAGTTATGCAGATACGCAGTATTTT. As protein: CASSYADTQYF.

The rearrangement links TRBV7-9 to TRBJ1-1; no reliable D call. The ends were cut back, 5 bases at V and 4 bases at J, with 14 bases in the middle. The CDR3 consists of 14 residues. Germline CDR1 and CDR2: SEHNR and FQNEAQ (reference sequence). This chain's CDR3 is CASSRIPLGTEAFF. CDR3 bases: TGTGCCAGCAGCCGCATTCCCCTGGGCACTGAAGCTTTCTTT.

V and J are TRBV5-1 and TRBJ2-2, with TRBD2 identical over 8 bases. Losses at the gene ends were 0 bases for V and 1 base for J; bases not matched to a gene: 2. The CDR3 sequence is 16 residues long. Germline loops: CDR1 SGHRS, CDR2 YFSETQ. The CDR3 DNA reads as TGCGCCAGCAGCTTGGCGCTAGCGGGGAACACCGGGGAGCTGTTTTTT. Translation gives CASSLALAGNTGELFF.

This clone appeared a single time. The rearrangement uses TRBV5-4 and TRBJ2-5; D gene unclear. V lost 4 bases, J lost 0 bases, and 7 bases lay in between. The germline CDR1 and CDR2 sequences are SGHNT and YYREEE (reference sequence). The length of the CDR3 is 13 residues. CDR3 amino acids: CASSSRNQETQYF. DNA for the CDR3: TGTGCCAGCAGCAGTCGGAACCAAGAGACCCAGTACTTC. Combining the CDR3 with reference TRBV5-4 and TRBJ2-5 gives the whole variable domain ETGVTQSPTHLIKTRGQQVTLRCSSQSGHNTVSWYQQALGQGPQFIFQYYREEENGRGNFPPRFSGLQFPNYSSELNVNALELDDSALYLCASSSRNQETQYFGPGTRLLVL.

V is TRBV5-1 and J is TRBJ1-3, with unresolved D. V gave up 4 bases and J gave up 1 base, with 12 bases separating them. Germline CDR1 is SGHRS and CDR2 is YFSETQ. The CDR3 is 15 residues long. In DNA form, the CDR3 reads TGCGCCAGCAGCCTACCAAGCTCTTCTGGAAACACCATATATTTT. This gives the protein CASSLPSSSGNTIYF.

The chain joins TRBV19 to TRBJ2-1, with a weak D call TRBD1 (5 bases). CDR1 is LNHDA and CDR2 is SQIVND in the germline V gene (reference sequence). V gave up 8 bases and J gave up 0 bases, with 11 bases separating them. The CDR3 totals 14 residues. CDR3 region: CASSDMPSYNEQFF. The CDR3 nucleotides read TGTGCCAGTTCGGACATGCCCTCCTACAATGAGCAGTTCTTC.

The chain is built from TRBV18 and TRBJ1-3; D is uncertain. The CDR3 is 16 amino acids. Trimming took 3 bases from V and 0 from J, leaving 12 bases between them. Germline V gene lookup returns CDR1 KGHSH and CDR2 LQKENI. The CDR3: CASSPTRRNSGNTIYF. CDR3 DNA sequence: TGTGCCAGCTCACCGACGAGACGAAACTCTGGAAACACCATATATTTT.

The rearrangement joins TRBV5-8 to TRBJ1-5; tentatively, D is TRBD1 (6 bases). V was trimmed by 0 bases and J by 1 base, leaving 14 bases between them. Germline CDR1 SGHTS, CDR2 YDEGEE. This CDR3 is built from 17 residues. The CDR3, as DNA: TGTGCCAGCAGCTTGGCCCTACAGGGACACAGCAATCAGCCCCAGCATTTT. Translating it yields CASSLALQGHSNQPQHF.

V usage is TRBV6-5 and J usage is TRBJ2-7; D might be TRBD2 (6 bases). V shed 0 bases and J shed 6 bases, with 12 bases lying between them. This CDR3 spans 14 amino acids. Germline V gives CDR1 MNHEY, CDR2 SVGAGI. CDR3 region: CASSYSLAMFEQYF. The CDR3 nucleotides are TGTGCCAGCAGTTACTCGCTAGCGATGTTCGAGCAGTACTTC.

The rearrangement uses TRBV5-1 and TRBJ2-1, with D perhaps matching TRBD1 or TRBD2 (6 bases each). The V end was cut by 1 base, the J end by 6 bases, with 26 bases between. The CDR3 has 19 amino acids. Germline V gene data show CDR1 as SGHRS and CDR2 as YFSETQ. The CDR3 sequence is CASSLIGGRIENFGNEQFF. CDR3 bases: TGCGCCAGCAGCTTGATAGGGGGGAGGATCGAGAACTTCGGCAATGAGCAGTTCTTC.

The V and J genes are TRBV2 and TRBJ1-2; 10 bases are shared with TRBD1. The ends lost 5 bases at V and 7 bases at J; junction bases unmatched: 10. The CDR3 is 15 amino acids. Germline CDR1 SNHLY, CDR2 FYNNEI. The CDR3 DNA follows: TGTGCCAGCAGTAAAACCGGGACAGGGGTGGGTGGCTACACCTTC. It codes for CASSKTGTGVGGYTF.

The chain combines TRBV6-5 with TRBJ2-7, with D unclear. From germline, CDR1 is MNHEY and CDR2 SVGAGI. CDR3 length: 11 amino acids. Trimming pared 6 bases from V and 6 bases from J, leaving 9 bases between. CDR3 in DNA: TGTGCCAGCAGCTCTTACTTCGAGCAGTACTTC. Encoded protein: CASSSYFEQYF.

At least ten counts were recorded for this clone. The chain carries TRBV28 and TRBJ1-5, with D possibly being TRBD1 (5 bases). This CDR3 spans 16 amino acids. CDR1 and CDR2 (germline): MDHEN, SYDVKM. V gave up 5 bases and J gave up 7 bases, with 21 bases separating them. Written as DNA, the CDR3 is TGTGCCAGCAGTCGCTTTACGGCAGGGAGGGACCAGCCCCAGCATTTT. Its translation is CASSRFTAGRDQPQHF. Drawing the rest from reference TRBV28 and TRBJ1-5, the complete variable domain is DVKVTQSSRYLVKRTGEKVFLECVQDMDHENMFWYRQDPGLGLRLIYFSYDVKMKEKGDIPEGYSVSREKKERFSLILESASTNQTSMYLCASSRFTAGRDQPQHFGDGTRLSIL.